These 28 T cell receptor beta chains were sequenced from one sample in a study of cytomegalovirus exposure and HLA in healthy donors. Clones were read by immunoSEQ multiplex PCR, and TCRdb kept only the in-frame ones, dropping some. The sample holds about 110,000 clones, about 87% seen once. The sequencing input was PBMCs. All receptors come from a young woman in good health and CMV-seropositive.

The chain is built from TRBV2 and TRBJ2-5; 14 bases are a match to TRBD2. The CDR3 extends over 15 amino acids. Looked up from germline, CDR1 is SNHLY and CDR2 is FYNNEI. The ends lost 6 bases at V and 2 bases at J; junction bases unmatched: 2. CDR3 sequence reads: CASSGLAGGQETQYF. CDR3 DNA: TGTGCCAGCAGCGGACTAGCGGGGGGTCAAGAGACCCAGTACTTC. The full variable domain, rest sourced from reference TRBV2 and TRBJ2-5, is EPEVTQTPSHQVTQMGQEVILRCVPISNHLYFYWYRQILGQKVEFLVSFYNNEISEKSEIFDDQFSVERPDGSNFTLKIRSTKLEDSAMYFCASSGLAGGQETQYFGPGTRLLVL.

V gene TRBV28 combines with J gene TRBJ2-2; 7 positions match TRBD2. The germline gives CDR1 MDHEN, CDR2 SYDVKM. V lost 4 bases and J lost 0; bases outside the gene matches: 2. CDR3 length equals 15 residues. CDR3 region: CASSSGGPNTGELFF. CDR3 bases: TGTGCCAGCAGTTCGGGGGGTCCGAACACCGGGGAGCTGTTTTTT.

This clone showed up just once. CDR3 region: CASLTARRTEAFF. The CDR3 DNA follows: TGTGCCAGCTTGACAGCCAGGCGGACTGAAGCTTTCTTT. The chain recombines TRBV6-1 with TRBJ1-1, with a weak D call TRBD1 (5 bases). Germline V gene sequence: CDR1 MNHNS, CDR2 SASEGT. The V end lost 8 bases, the J end lost 5 bases, and 15 bases lay between the germline ends. The CDR3 spans 13 residues.

The chain combines TRBV18 with TRBJ2-5; D remains ambiguous. This CDR3 has 13 residues. Trimming removed 1 base from V and 5 bases from J, with 8 bases in between. Germline CDR1 and CDR2: KGHSH and LQKENI. For the CDR3, the DNA is TGTGCCAGCTCACCACAGAAGGAGGAGACCCAGTACTTC. This encodes CASSPQKEETQYF.

This clone was seen a few times. The rearrangement links TRBV6-4 to TRBJ2-2; D not certain. V lost 0 bases, J lost 8 bases, and 7 bases lay in between. Germline lookup yields CDR1 MRHNA and CDR2 SNTAGT. This CDR3 comprises 13 residues. This chain's CDR3 is CASSDSEQGELFF. CDR3 DNA: TGTGCCAGCAGTGACTCGGAACAGGGGGAGCTGTTTTTT.

The chain carries TRBV7-9 and TRBJ1-2, with TRBD1 matching 8 bases. V dropped 5 bases and J dropped 0; count of bases not matched to a gene: 5. Germline lookup yields CDR1 SEHNR and CDR2 FQNEAQ (reference sequence). The CDR3 totals 15 residues. The CDR3, as DNA: TGTGCCAGCAGCCCCCAGACAGGGGCTAACTATGGCTACACCTTC. This codes for CASSPQTGANYGYTF.

This chain uses TRBV6-7 with TRBJ1-2, with D possibly being TRBD1 (5 bases). TRBV6-7 is given ORF status, its function remaining uncertain. This CDR3 region has 17 residues. V lost 0 bases to trimming and J lost 6 bases, with 20 bases between them. The DNA for the CDR3 is TGTGCCAGCAGTTACTCGACCATGACCAGGGCGGTGGATGGCTACACCTTC. Amino acid sequence: CASSYSTMTRAVDGYTF.

This clone showed up just a few times. The chain is built from TRBV7-3 and TRBJ2-2, with a possible D match to TRBD2 (7 bases). Germline CDR1 SGHTA, CDR2 FQGTGA. The CDR3 spans 16 residues. The V and J ends lost 5 bases and 3 bases respectively, with 16 bases between them. The CDR3 protein is CASSLRGGADTGELFF. CDR3 nucleotides: TGTGCCAGCAGCCTAAGGGGGGGGGCTGACACCGGGGAGCTGTTTTTT.

The J gene is TRBJ1-2, the V gene TRBV18, with 8 bases fitting TRBD1. Germline-derived CDR1 and CDR2 are KGHSH and LQKENI. The CDR3 is made up of 14 amino acids. Trimming removed 4 bases from V and 4 bases from J; junction bases left unmatched: 5. CDR3 nucleotide sequence: TGTGCCAGCTCACAAGACAGGGGTGGCTATGGCTACACCTTC. Its protein is CASSQDRGGYGYTF.

The rearrangement links TRBV5-5 to TRBJ1-6; 7 positions agree with TRBD1. Per germline, CDR1 SGHKS and CDR2 YYEKEE (reference sequence). CDR3 length: 14 residues. Trimming took 4 bases from V and 13 from J; bases not matched to a gene: 11. This CDR3 is CASSASDRVRPLHF. CDR3 bases: TGTGCCAGCAGCGCCAGTGACAGGGTTCGGCCCCTCCACTTT.

The V and J genes are TRBV7-9 and TRBJ2-7; D perhaps matches TRBD2 (6 bases). V was pared by 1 base and J by 6 bases, with 7 bases between. CDR3 length equals 12 residues. Germline V gives CDR1 SEHNR, CDR2 FQNEAQ (reference sequence). The CDR3 loop reads CASSLGDFEQYF. The CDR3 nucleotides are TGTGCCAGCAGCTTAGGGGACTTCGAGCAGTACTTC.

This chain joins TRBV14 and TRBJ2-7; possibly TRBD2 for D (6 bases). CDR1 and CDR2 (germline): SGHDN, FVKESK. The CDR3 covers 19 residues. Deletions cut 9 bases from V and 3 bases from J, with 33 bases between. This chain's CDR3 is CARPPVTAGGTVKGYEQYV. The CDR3 DNA reads as TGTGCCAGACCCCCGGTTACCGCAGGAGGGACGGTGAAAGGCTACGAGCAGTACGTC.

The table lists this clone with a count of one. V is TRBV9 and J is TRBJ2-5; TRBD2 is a possible D gene (6 bases). The CDR3 runs 12 residues. V was clipped by 6 bases and J by 3 bases, with 9 bases between them. Per the germline V gene, CDR1 is SGDLS and CDR2 is YYNGEE. As DNA, the CDR3 is TGTGCCAGCAATACGGGGGAAGAGACCCAGTACTTC. Its protein is CASNTGEETQYF. Using reference TRBV9 and TRBJ2-5 for the parts outside the CDR3, the full variable domain is DSGVTQTPKHLITATGQRVTLRCSPRSGDLSVYWYQQSLDQGLQFLIQYYNGEERAKGNILERFSAQQFPDLHSELNLSSLELGDSALYFCASNTGEETQYFGPGTRLLVL.

The gene calls are TRBV28 and TRBJ1-5, with D possibly TRBD1 on 6 matching bases. Germline V CDR1 and CDR2: MDHEN, SYDVKM. CDR3 length: 16 amino acids. Trimming removed 0 bases at V and 0 bases at J, with 9 bases between. The chain's CDR3 is CASSLWGGGSNQPQHF. The CDR3 DNA is TGTGCCAGCAGTTTATGGGGAGGGGGTAGCAATCAGCCCCAGCATTTT. Drawing the rest from reference TRBV28 and TRBJ1-5, the complete variable domain is DVKVTQSSRYLVKRTGEKVFLECVQDMDHENMFWYRQDPGLGLRLIYFSYDVKMKEKGDIPEGYSVSREKKERFSLILESASTNQTSMYLCASSLWGGGSNQPQHFGDGTRLSIL.

The CDR3: CASSTGTGNSNQPQHF. The CDR3 region has the DNA TGTGCCAGCAGCACCGGGACAGGGAATAGCAATCAGCCCCAGCATTTT. This rearrangement joins TRBV2 to TRBJ1-5, with 9 bases identical to TRBD1. Germline lookup yields CDR1 SNHLY and CDR2 FYNNEI. This CDR3 has 16 residues. V gave up 6 bases and J gave up 0 bases; unmatched junction bases: 6. Combining the CDR3 with reference TRBV2 and TRBJ1-5 gives the whole variable domain EPEVTQTPSHQVTQMGQEVILRCVPISNHLYFYWYRQILGQKVEFLVSFYNNEISEKSEIFDDQFSVERPDGSNFTLKIRSTKLEDSAMYFCASSTGTGNSNQPQHFGDGTRLSIL.

V gene TRBV7-9 combines with J gene TRBJ1-6, with 7 nucleotides matching TRBD1. CDR1 SEHNR and CDR2 FQNEAQ come from the germline V gene (reference sequence). V gave up 5 bases and J gave up 7 bases; unmatched junction bases: 2. The CDR3 length is 13 residues. The CDR3 is CASSKTGNSPLHF. The DNA for the CDR3 is TGTGCCAGCAGCAAGACAGGGAATTCACCCCTCCACTTT.

The genes are TRBV18 and TRBJ2-3; possible D gene TRBD1, 7 bases. The V and J ends lost 3 bases and 2 bases respectively, with 15 bases between them. Per germline, CDR1 KGHSH and CDR2 LQKENI. The CDR3 runs 16 residues. The CDR3 nucleotides read TGTGCCAGCTCACCGAAGGCGGGGACAGACACAGATACGCAGTATTTT. Residues: CASSPKAGTDTDTQYF.

The chain recombines TRBV7-2 with TRBJ1-2; 11 bases agree with TRBD1. V lost 5 bases and J lost 6; bases outside the gene matches: 11. CDR3 length: 16 amino acids. Germline V CDR1 and CDR2: SGHTA, FQGNSA. CDR3 loop: CASSRLPPGQGDGYTF. The CDR3 DNA reads as TGTGCCAGCAGCCGCCTCCCCCCGGGACAGGGGGATGGCTACACCTTC.

The V gene is TRBV28, the J gene TRBJ2-2; the match to TRBD1 covers 10 bases. After removal of 6 bases from V and 5 bases from J, the junction contained 6 bases not matched to a gene. Germline CDR1 and CDR2: MDHEN and SYDVKM. The length of the CDR3 is 15 residues. Here the CDR3 DNA reads TGTGCCAGCAGGCCCGGGACAGGGGAGACCGGGGAGCTGTTTTTT. Amino acid sequence: CASRPGTGETGELFF.

This chain uses TRBV6-4 with TRBJ2-3; 9 nucleotides agree with TRBD1. The CDR3 has 14 residues. The germline gives CDR1 MRHNA, CDR2 SNTAGT. V shed 2 bases, J shed 4 bases, and the junction held 1 base outside the gene matches. For the CDR3, the DNA is TGTGCCAGCAGTGACACAGGGGGCGCAGATACGCAGTATTTT. It codes for CASSDTGGADTQYF.

This clone has just a few counts. DNA for the CDR3: TGTGCCAGCAGTGACGCAGGGGACCCGCCCCAGCATTTT. Amino acids: CASSDAGDPPQHF. The chain joins TRBV6-1 to TRBJ1-5, with D possibly being TRBD1 (6 bases). V lost 3 bases to trimming and J lost 9 bases, with 12 bases between them. Germline V CDR1 and CDR2: MNHNS, SASEGT. The CDR3 runs 13 residues.

This rearrangement joins TRBV27 to TRBJ2-4, with 8 bases that match TRBD1. CDR3 length: 13 amino acids. J was trimmed by 6 bases and V by 6 bases; bases with no gene match: 4. In germline, CDR1 is MNHEY, CDR2 SMNVEV (reference sequence). CDR3 protein: CASSPGGINIQYF. The CDR3 DNA follows: TGTGCCAGCAGCCCAGGGGGCATAAACATTCAGTACTTC.

The chain uses TRBV27 and TRBJ2-1, with a tentative D call TRBD2 (6 bases). Trimming removed 2 bases at V and 5 bases at J, with 19 bases between. The germline V gene encodes CDR1 MNHEY and CDR2 SMNVEV (reference sequence). The CDR3 has 17 residues. CDR3 coding DNA: TGTGCCAGCAGTTTAATTCTCCGGGACTCTATCCACAATGAGCAGTTCTTC. Its translation is CASSLILRDSIHNEQFF.

The chain uses TRBV27 and TRBJ1-2; possible D gene TRBD1, 6 bases. Trimming removed 6 bases at V and 4 bases at J, with 12 bases between. From germline, CDR1 is MNHEY and CDR2 SMNVEV (reference sequence). The CDR3 loop spans 13 amino acids. The CDR3 spells CASSLTGSYGYTF. The CDR3 DNA is TGTGCCAGCAGCCTTACAGGGAGCTATGGCTACACCTTC.

This clone was counted once. The chain recombines TRBV7-8 with TRBJ1-2, with 7 bases lining up with TRBD1. Germline loops: CDR1 SGHVS, CDR2 FQNEAQ. The ends lost 3 bases at V and 5 bases at J; junction bases unmatched: 6. There are 14 residues in the CDR3. CDR3 nucleotides: TGTGCCAGCAGCTTGCGGACAGGATCTTATGGCTACACCTTC. Translation gives CASSLRTGSYGYTF.

The V and J genes are TRBV28 and TRBJ2-3; TRBD2 matches 7 bases. CDR3 length: 16 amino acids. The germline V gene encodes CDR1 MDHEN and CDR2 SYDVKM. The V gene end was trimmed by 4 bases and the J gene end by 0 bases; junction bases not matched to a gene: 7. In DNA form, the CDR3 reads TGTGCCAGCAGTTCCCCGGGACTAACTAGCACAGATACGCAGTATTTT. It is translated as CASSSPGLTSTDTQYF.

The chain uses TRBV7-6 and TRBJ1-6; TRBD1 is a possible D gene (6 bases). Trimming removed 2 bases from V and 0 bases from J, with 8 bases in between. Germline V lookup: CDR1 SGHVS, CDR2 FNYEAQ. This CDR3 region has 16 residues. The CDR3 loop is CASSLRGSSYNSPLHF. CDR3 nucleotides: TGTGCCAGCAGCTTAAGGGGGAGCTCCTATAATTCACCCCTCCACTTT.

The chain's CDR3 is CASSIVGVDSEAFF. DNA for the CDR3: TGTGCCAGTAGTATCGTCGGGGTTGACTCTGAAGCTTTCTTT. The chain is built from TRBV19 and TRBJ1-1; D gene ambiguous. Germline V gene data show CDR1 as LNHDA and CDR2 as SQIVND (reference sequence). Trimming left V 3 bases short and J 6 bases short, with 14 bases between. The CDR3 is made up of 14 amino acids.